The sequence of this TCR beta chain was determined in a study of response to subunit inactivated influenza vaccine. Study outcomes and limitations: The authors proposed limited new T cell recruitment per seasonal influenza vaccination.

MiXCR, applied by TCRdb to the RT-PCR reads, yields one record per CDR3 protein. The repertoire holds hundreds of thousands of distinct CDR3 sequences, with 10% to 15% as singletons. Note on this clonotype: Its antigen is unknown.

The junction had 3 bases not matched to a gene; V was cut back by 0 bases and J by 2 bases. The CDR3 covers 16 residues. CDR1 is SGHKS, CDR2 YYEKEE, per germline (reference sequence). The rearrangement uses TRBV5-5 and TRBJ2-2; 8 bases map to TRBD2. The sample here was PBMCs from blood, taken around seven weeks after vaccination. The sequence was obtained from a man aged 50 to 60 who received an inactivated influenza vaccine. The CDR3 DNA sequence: TGTGCCAGCAGCTTGGACGGGAGGGCCAACACCGGGGAGCTGTTTTTT. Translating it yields CASSLDGRANTGELFF. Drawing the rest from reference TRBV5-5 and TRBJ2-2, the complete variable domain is DAGVTQSPTHLIKTRGQQVTLRCSPISGHKSVSWYQQVLGQGPQFIFQYYEKEERGRGNFPDRFSARQFPNYSSELNVNALLLGDSALYLCASSLDGRANTGELFFGEGSRLTVL.